This TCR beta chain derives from a study of cytomegalovirus exposure and HLA in healthy donors. This clone has a count of ten or more. Researchers ran the PCR with 60 Vbeta and 13 Jbeta primers. This table comes from immunoSEQ multiplex PCR, and its TCRdb copy is limited to in-frame clones, with some not included. The sample consists of approximately 110,000 clones, 77% of them appearing once. The receptor was derived from a woman aged 40 to 55 in good health and CMV-seropositive. The specimen was PBMCs.

The CDR3 is CASSKVWNRGPGNTIYF. The CDR3 DNA reads TGTGCCAGCAGCAAAGTGTGGAACAGGGGGCCTGGAAACACCATATATTTT. The genes are TRBV21-1 and TRBJ1-3; the table's D call TRBD1 went unverified against the DNA. TRBV21-1 is a listed pseudogene. The CDR3 totals 17 residues.